This T cell receptor beta chain was documented in a study of T cell responses to AZD1222 COVID-19 vaccine. Looking at the study overall: Second-dose recipients at about 4 or about 12 weeks were treated as one pooled group. Notes on the study in general: Regions 160-218 and 743-854 dominated among vaccine-associated CD4 TCRs spanning spike.

This CDR3 has 19 amino acids. V was pared by 5 bases and J by 0 bases, with 15 bases of the junction left unmatched. In germline, CDR1 is SSHAT, CDR2 FNYEAQ (reference sequence). Regarding this clone: Its specificity is unknown.

The table came from immunoSEQ multiplex PCR; TCRdb's copy has only in-frame clones and leaves some out. Of 90,000 to 120,000 clones listed, roughly 90% are singletons. The sample in question was peripheral blood, obtained on day 0 of AZD1222 vaccination. The TCR originated in an adult in good health. The chain recombines TRBV7-7 with TRBJ2-2, with 7 bases that match TRBD1. This CDR3 reads CASSPGGQGPATNTGELFF. The CDR3 region has the DNA TGTGCCAGCAGCCCAGGGGGACAAGGGCCCGCCACGAACACCGGGGAGCTGTTTTTT.